The rows below give T cell receptor beta chains drawn from one sample of a study of cytomegalovirus exposure and HLA in healthy donors. The method was immunoSEQ multiplex PCR; TCRdb's version includes in-frame clones alone and lacks a portion of them. The repertoire includes 150,000 to 200,000 clones, about 80% of them detected once, and roughly 4.4% sits in the top ten. Sequencing was carried out using PBMCs. The receptor source for this set is a man aged 25-40 years in good health and CMV-seronegative. CDR3s include the opening cysteine and the closing phenylalanine or tryptophan. A D gene is named only where the DNA matches it firmly. Clone size is given for some rows only: seen once, a few or many times, or a class if the clone is expanded.

>TRBJ1-3|.|TRBV29-1|few|13
TGCAGCGTGGCGGACAGTCAACGAAACACCATATATTTT
CSVADSQRNTIYF
>TRBJ2-3|.|TRBV9|.|14
TGTGCCAGCAACCGAGGGGGAGTCTCAGATACGCAGTATTTT
CASNRGGVSDTQYF
>TRBJ2-7|.|TRBV9|.|13
TGTGCCAGCAGCGTAGGAGAGGGATACGAGCAGTACTTC
CASSVGEGYEQYF
>TRBJ1-2|TRBD1|TRBV6-1|.|15
TGTGCCAGCAGGTTCGGACAGGGAGGGGTCTATGGCTACACCTTC
CASRFGQGGVYGYTF
>TRBJ1-5|TRBD1|TRBV28|.|13
TGTGCCAGCACCGGACAGGCCAATCAGCCCCAGCATTTT
CASTGQANQPQHF
>TRBJ2-7|TRBD1|TRBV28|.|13
TGTGCCAGCAGTTTATGGACAGGGGAATGGCAGTACTTC
CASSLWTGEWQYF
>TRBJ1-2|.|TRBV5-8|.|16
TGTGCCAGCAGCCCCGGCTTCGGCAGGATAAACTATGGCTACACCTTC
CASSPGFGRINYGYTF
>TRBJ2-3|.|TRBV7-9|once|13
TGTGCCAGCAGTCCGGTCCGCCTCCATACGCAGTATTTT
CASSPVRLHTQYF
>TRBJ2-5|.|TRBV25-1|once|14
TGTGCCAGCAGTGACAGGGGCGTAGAAGAGACCCAGTACTTC
CASSDRGVEETQYF
>TRBJ1-2|TRBD1|TRBV14|.|16
TGTGCCAGCAGCCGGGACAGGGGCCCTGCTAACTATGGCTACACCTTC
CASSRDRGPANYGYTF
>TRBJ2-7|.|TRBV9|few|12
TGTGCCAGCAGCCTTACAGGGTTCGAGCAGTACTTC
CASSLTGFEQYF
>TRBJ1-2|.|TRBV9|.|15
TGTGCCAGCAGCGTAGCTCCGGAGACTAACTATGGCTACACCTTC
CASSVAPETNYGYTF
>TRBJ1-1|.|TRBV15|.|14
TGTGCCACCAGCAGAACAGGTACGGCCACTGAAGCTTTCTTT
CATSRTGTATEAFF
>TRBJ1-2|.|TRBV27|.|15
TGTACCAGCAGTCCCGGGACACGCCCCAACTATGGCTACACCTTC
CTSSPGTRPNYGYTF
>TRBJ1-6|.|TRBV7-6|.|14
TGTGCCAGCAGCTTGGCAGGTTATAATTCACCCCTCCACTTT
CASSLAGYNSPLHF
>TRBJ1-1|TRBD1|TRBV7-3|.|12
TGTGCCAGCAGGGGACAGGGCACTGAAGCTTTCTTT
CASRGQGTEAFF
>TRBJ1-3|TRBD1|TRBV5-1|.|16
TGCGCCAGCAGCTTTGGAGACAGGGGAACTGGAAACACCATATATTTT
CASSFGDRGTGNTIYF
>TRBJ2-1|.|TRBV28|.|11
TGTGCCTCTGGGCCTTACAATGAGCAGTTCTTC
CASGPYNEQFF
>TRBJ1-2|TRBD1|TRBV27|.|14
TGTGCCAGTGGACAGGGAGGGTTATTCTATGGCTACACCTTC
CASGQGGLFYGYTF
>TRBJ2-7|TRBD2|TRBV5-1|.|14
TGCGCCAGCGGCCTAGCGGGGAATACATACGAGCAGTACTTC
CASGLAGNTYEQYF
>TRBJ1-5|TRBD1|TRBV11-2|.|15
TGTGCCAGCAGCTTAGGGGCCGGGACAGGGAAGCCCCAGCATTTT
CASSLGAGTGKPQHF
>TRBJ2-7|TRBD2|TRBV27|.|16
TGTGCCAGCACCCCTCCTGGGCTAGCGGGAGATCGGGAGCAGTACTTC
CASTPPGLAGDREQYF
>TRBJ1-2|.|TRBV6-5|few|13
TGTGCCAGGAAGGGCCAGGGGCTCTATGGCTACACCTTC
CARKGQGLYGYTF
>TRBJ2-1|TRBD2|TRBV5-1|.|16
TGCGCCAGCAGAACTAGCGGGGCCCTCGGGATAAATGAGCAGTTCTTC
CASRTSGALGINEQFF
>TRBJ1-4|TRBD1|TRBV2|.|14
TGTGCCAGCAGTGGGGACAGGGCGCTCGAAAAACTGTTTTTT
CASSGDRALEKLFF
>TRBJ2-1|.|TRBV6-5|.|12
TGTGCCACCTCCCGGGCCTACAATGAGCAGTTCTTC
CATSRAYNEQFF
>TRBJ1-1|.|TRBV29-1|few|13
TGCAGCGTTTTACAGGGAACGAACACTGAAGCTTTCTTT
CSVLQGTNTEAFF
>TRBJ2-7|.|TRBV2|once|12
TGTGCCAGCAGTGATGAGGGTTACGAGCAGTACTTC
CASSDEGYEQYF